The 16 T cell receptor beta chains reported below all come from one sample, sequenced in a study of neurological immune-mediated disorders (dated by TCRdb to between 2018 and 2021). Libraries were prepared through 5' RACE. The run used an Illumina HiSeq 2500. Starting from the raw public reads, TCRdb applied fastp trimming at Q25, assembled clones with MiXCR and retained in-frame beta chains. Rows are combined by CDR3 protein, so each entry shows the most common genes and DNA. The sample includes 50,000 or so distinct CDR3 sequences, with approximately 3.8% observed a single time. The top ten clones comprise approximately 1.6% of the sample. The sequenced sample consisted of PBMCs. Receptor source: a man under 40 with multiple sclerosis.

This clonotype was seen at least ten times. The V call is TRBV7-6, the J call TRBJ2-2; D is perhaps TRBD1 or TRBD2 (6 bases each). Trimming shortened V by 5 bases and J by 5 bases, and 15 bases separated the two germline ends. The V gene's germline CDR1 is SGHVS and CDR2 FNYEAQ. The CDR3 loop spans 15 amino acids. CDR3 sequence: CASSRGSGATGELFF. CDR3 in DNA: TGTGCCAGCAGCCGCGGGTCGGGGGCGACCGGGGAGCTGTTTTTT.

At least ten counts were recorded for this clonotype. This chain uses TRBV5-1 with TRBJ1-4, with TRBD1 matching over 8 bases. Germline V gene sequence: CDR1 SGHRS, CDR2 YFSETQ. The CDR3 length is 14 residues. Trimming cost V 4 bases and J 7 bases; bases outside gene matches: 6. Written as DNA, the CDR3 is TGCGCCAGCAGCCCAGGACAGGGCGGTGAAAAACTGTTTTTT. It codes for CASSPGQGGEKLFF.

This clonotype came up many times. This rearrangement joins TRBV2 to TRBJ2-7; D might be TRBD2 (6 bases). V was trimmed by 9 bases and J by 0 bases, leaving 9 bases between them. The CDR3 sequence is 12 residues long. Germline V gives CDR1 SNHLY, CDR2 FYNNEI. CDR3 region: CASGGASYEQYF. CDR3 nucleotides: TGTGCCAGTGGAGGGGCCTCCTACGAGCAGTACTTC.

At least ten counts were recorded for this clonotype. The genes are TRBV9 and TRBJ1-2; D is uncertain. Germline CDR1 and CDR2: SGDLS and YYNGEE. V was shortened by 2 bases and J by 0 bases, with 14 bases between the two germline ends. CDR3 size: 16 residues. Written as DNA, the CDR3 is TGTGCCAGCAGCGTGACCGGACTTACTACTAACTATGGCTACACCTTC. Translated, it gives CASSVTGLTTNYGYTF.

There are many counts of this clonotype. The chain has TRBV5-1 and TRBJ2-3, with D hard to call. There are 13 residues in the CDR3. Germline V gene data show CDR1 as SGHRS and CDR2 as YFSETQ. The V gene lost 0 bases and the J gene lost 1 base, with 3 bases spanning the gap. The CDR3 bases are TGCGCCAGCAGCTTGGAGGGCACAGATACGCAGTATTTT. This encodes CASSLEGTDTQYF.

This clonotype was seen many times. J is TRBJ2-3 and V is TRBV12-3 or TRBV12-4; 7 bases are shared with TRBD2. The CDR3 covers 14 residues. V lost 1 base, J lost 4 bases, and 2 bases stayed unmatched. CDR3 in DNA: TGTGCCAGCAGTTTAGGGGGGAGGGCAGATACGCAGTATTTT. As protein: CASSLGGRADTQYF.

This clonotype was seen many times. V is TRBV5-5 and J is TRBJ2-5, with a weak D call TRBD1 (6 bases). The germline V and J ends were trimmed by 2 bases and 5 bases, with 10 bases remaining between them. The germline V gene encodes CDR1 SGHKS and CDR2 YYEKEE (reference sequence). CDR3 size: 13 residues. CDR3 region: CASSFRGGETQYF. Written as DNA, the CDR3 is TGTGCCAGCAGCTTCAGGGGCGGGGAGACCCAGTACTTC.

This clonotype was seen repeatedly, ten times or more. This chain links TRBV20-1 with TRBJ2-3; D uncertain. Trimming pared 0 bases from V and 4 bases from J, leaving 8 bases between. CDR1 DFQATT and CDR2 SNEGSKA come from the germline V gene (reference sequence). CDR3 size: 13 residues. As DNA, the CDR3 is TGCAGTGCTAGAGATCACACCGCAGATACGCAGTATTTT. Translation gives CSARDHTADTQYF.

This clonotype has a count of ten or more. The rearrangement joins TRBV5-5 to TRBJ1-4; TRBD1 agrees at 7 bases. The CDR3 sequence is 16 residues long. Trimming cost V 4 bases and J 4 bases; bases outside gene matches: 10. Germline V gene data show CDR1 as SGHKS and CDR2 as YYEKEE (reference sequence). The CDR3, as DNA: TGTGCCAGCAGCACCAAGGGGGCAAGGGATAATGAAAAACTGTTTTTT. Translating gives CASSTKGARDNEKLFF. The full variable domain, rest sourced from reference TRBV5-5 and TRBJ1-4, is DAGVTQSPTHLIKTRGQQVTLRCSPISGHKSVSWYQQVLGQGPQFIFQYYEKEERGRGNFPDRFSARQFPNYSSELNVNALLLGDSALYLCASSTKGARDNEKLFFGSGTQLSVL.

There are many counts of this clonotype. The chain carries TRBV7-2 and TRBJ2-1; perhaps TRBD2 as D (5 bases). Per germline, CDR1 SGHTA and CDR2 FQGNSA. V lost 2 bases to trimming and J lost 0 bases, with 11 bases between them. The CDR3 is 16 residues long. The CDR3 loop is CASSLSLALSYNEQFF. The CDR3 DNA reads TGTGCCAGCAGCTTAAGCCTAGCCCTCTCCTACAATGAGCAGTTCTTC.

This clonotype was seen repeatedly, ten times or more. This chain joins TRBV20-1 and TRBJ2-5; 10 positions agree with TRBD1. CDR1 DFQATT and CDR2 SNEGSKA come from the germline V gene (reference sequence). The CDR3 has 13 amino acids. The junction had 6 bases not matched to a gene; V was cut back by 6 bases and J by 5 bases. For the CDR3, the DNA is TGCAGTGCCGGGGACAGGGGACGGGAGACCCAGTACTTC. As protein: CSAGDRGRETQYF.

This clonotype has at least ten counts. The V and J genes are TRBV5-1 and TRBJ2-3; D not resolved. The V end was cut by 4 bases, the J end by 1 base, with 10 bases between. Germline assignment: CDR1 SGHRS and CDR2 YFSETQ. The CDR3 totals 14 residues. The DNA for the CDR3 is TGCGCCAGCAGCCCCGGGTCTGGCACAGATACGCAGTATTTT. This translates into CASSPGSGTDTQYF.

The chain recombines TRBV6-5 with TRBJ1-6; maybe TRBD1 (5 bases). Germline V gene lookup returns CDR1 MNHEY and CDR2 SVGAGI. This CDR3 has 14 amino acids. V was cut by 6 bases and J by 10 bases, with 16 bases left in between. CDR3 DNA sequence: TGTGCCAGCAGCCGGGGACGGCTAAACTCACCCCTCCACTTT. Its translation: CASSRGRLNSPLHF.

This clonotype was observed many times. The rearrangement uses TRBV28 and TRBJ1-5; perhaps TRBD1 as D (5 bases). There are 13 residues in the CDR3. Deletions cut 10 bases from V and 5 bases from J, with 15 bases between. Germline V gives CDR1 MDHEN, CDR2 SYDVKM. CDR3 DNA: TGTGCCACCCACCGTGGGGCACATCAGCCCCAGCATTTT. Residues: CATHRGAHQPQHF.

This clonotype was counted at least ten times. V gene TRBV12-3 or TRBV12-4 combines with J gene TRBJ1-1, with no clear D. The CDR3 is 15 residues long. V was pared by 6 bases and J by 5 bases, with 19 bases between. The CDR3 protein is CASSRPIMSRTEAFF. As DNA, the CDR3 is TGTGCCAGCAGCCGACCAATCATGTCGAGGACTGAAGCTTTCTTT.

This clonotype was observed many times. The chain carries TRBV5-5 and TRBJ1-5; no clear D. Trimming took 2 bases from V and 2 from J, leaving 8 bases between them. The CDR3 is 14 amino acids. Germline CDR1 and CDR2: SGHKS and YYEKEE (reference sequence). CDR3 residues: CASSLNLGNQPQHF. The CDR3 DNA reads TGTGCCAGCAGCTTAAATCTGGGCAATCAGCCCCAGCATTTT.